What follows is one TCR beta chain and its context. V was pared by 6 bases and J by 0 bases, with 15 bases between. CDR3 size: 15 residues. Germline V gene lookup returns CDR1 SNHLY and CDR2 FYNNEI. Original methodology: Amplifying reference gene primers gave estimates of nucleated cell counts. Some clones are missing from TCRdb's copy, which holds only in-frame ones; the method was immunoSEQ multiplex PCR. That table gives V, J and clone size, and the DNA gave D and trimming. Of about 400,000 clones in the sample, around 87% were seen once. This entry is derived from a study of blood T cell repertoires in COVID-19.

The sequencing sample was made of peripheral blood. This TCR came from a human donor in a cohort sampled during active COVID-19. The chain employs TRBV2 and TRBJ2-7; a possible D gene is TRBD2 (6 bases). CDR3 amino acids: CASSGTASASYEQYF. CDR3 DNA sequence: TGTGCCAGCAGCGGAACGGCTAGCGCCTCCTACGAGCAGTACTTC. The whole variable domain, remainder taken from reference TRBV2 and TRBJ2-7, is EPEVTQTPSHQVTQMGQEVILRCVPISNHLYFYWYRQILGQKVEFLVSFYNNEISEKSEIFDDQFSVERPDGSNFTLKIRSTKLEDSAMYFCASSGTASASYEQYFGPGTRLTVT.